This T cell receptor (beta chain) was sequenced for a study of response to subunit inactivated influenza vaccine. In its sample, this clonotype was seen a few times. Its specificity is unknown. TCRdb analysed the RT-PCR reads with MiXCR anew, one entry per CDR3 protein. This repertoire shows more than 600,000 distinct CDR3 sequences, approximately 17% found once; its top ten account for around 9.9%. The germline CDR1 and CDR2 sequences are MNHNS and SASEGT. V shed 6 bases and J shed 9 bases, with 24 bases lying between them. The CDR3 is 15 amino acids. Study-wide findings and caveats: Authors suggested each seasonal flu vaccination may recruit only limited numbers of new T cells.

The input for sequencing was PBMCs from blood, taken around 5 days after vaccination. This receptor was taken from a man over 45 who received an inactivated influenza vaccine. This chain joins TRBV6-1 and TRBJ2-7; perhaps TRBD2 as D (6 bases). The CDR3 nucleotides read TGTGCCAGCAGCCCCGGGGACGCGGGAAACGAGTGGCAGTACTTC. Translating it yields CASSPGDAGNEWQYF.